The T cell receptor (beta chain) under discussion was sequenced for a study of blood T cell repertoires in COVID-19. Study context: COVID-19 samples from acute and convalescent phases originated in the United States, Italy and Spain.

Assay: immunoSEQ multiplex PCR; the TCRdb copy retains only in-frame clones and omits some. This table has 290,000 or so clones, 85% to 90% appearing once. V shed 1 base and J shed 4 bases, with 9 bases lying between them. Germline CDR1 SGHRS, CDR2 YFSETQ. CDR3 length equals 13 residues. V and J are TRBV5-1 and TRBJ2-7; the D gene is possibly TRBD2 (6 bases). Source material: peripheral blood. This clonotype was sampled from a man between 70 and 80 years old with acute or convalescent COVID-19. The CDR3 region is CASSLSAGYEQYF. The CDR3 DNA reads as TGCGCCAGCAGCTTGTCGGCGGGGTACGAGCAGTACTTC.